The 27 T cell receptor beta chains below come from one sample, sequenced in a study of post-analysis software for immune sequencing data (dated by TCRdb to between 2014 and 2017). Summary of the overall study and its limitations: Patients showed significantly higher frequencies than controls for several TRBV segments, among them TRBV5-6, TRBV5-1 and TRBV20-1.

Receptor libraries were prepared by PCR. The sample was run on an Illumina HiSeq 2500. Unique molecular identifiers were incorporated into TCR beta cDNA libraries to reduce PCR and sequencing biases. TCRdb trimmed public reads at Q25 via fastp, called clones via MiXCR and kept in-frame beta chains. Each CDR3 protein gets just one entry, which takes the most common genes and DNA from the rows behind it. The sample table lists some 690,000 distinct CDR3 sequences, 55% to 70% of them with a count of one. The ten largest account for approximately 10% of the sample. No antigen is known for these receptors. Sequencing was carried out using blood. These receptors were taken from a girl aged 2 to 9 with multiple sclerosis.

This clonotype was seen more than once but under ten times. Germline and junction disagree at one end, which may indicate a read error. This chain uses TRBV7-7 with TRBJ2-3; 12 positions match TRBD1. The CDR3 is made up of 16 amino acids. Germline CDR1 is SSHAT and CDR2 is FNYEAQ (reference sequence). CDR3 loop: CASSSGTGGSGDTQYF. For the CDR3, the DNA is TGTGCTAGCAGTTCCGGGACAGGGGGCTCGGGAGATACGCAGTATTTT.

This clonotype appeared once. The chain recombines TRBV6-5 with TRBJ1-5, with TRBD1 matching 7 bases. The CDR3 spans 16 residues. Trimming at V came to 5 bases and at J to 5 bases, leaving 12 bases not matched to a gene. Germline lookup yields CDR1 MNHEY and CDR2 SVGAGI. CDR3 bases: TGTGCCAGCAGTCCCGAGGGACAGCCTGATTATCAGCCCCAGCATTTT. It translates to CASSPEGQPDYQPQHF.

The rearrangement joins TRBV5-5 to TRBJ1-5, with TRBD1 matching over 7 bases. The junction had 8 bases not matched to a gene; V was cut back by 1 base and J by 4 bases. CDR3 length: 16 amino acids. Germline CDR1 SGHKS, CDR2 YYEKEE (reference sequence). CDR3 coding DNA: TGTGCCAGCAGCTTGTCTTTCGACAGGGTGAATCAGCCCCAGCATTTT. Translation: CASSLSFDRVNQPQHF.

The chain links TRBV10-3 to TRBJ2-1; 11 bases match TRBD2. The germline V gene encodes CDR1 ENHRY and CDR2 SYGVKD. CDR3 length: 16 amino acids. Unmatched junction bases numbered 4, after V lost 2 bases and J lost 4 bases. The CDR3 nucleotides are TGTGCCATCAGTGAGGGAGGGACTAGCGGATACAATGAGCAGTTCTTC. Its protein product is CAISEGGTSGYNEQFF.

The chain has TRBV12-3 or TRBV12-4 and TRBJ1-3; 12 bases are shared with TRBD1. The CDR3 is 14 residues long. The junction had 1 base not matched to a gene; V was cut back by 6 bases and J by 4 bases. The CDR3 loop is CASRGTGGGNTIYF. For the CDR3, the DNA is TGTGCCAGCAGGGGGACAGGGGGCGGAAACACCATATATTTT.

The CDR3 loop reads CASSPLNVGQGREQYF. The DNA of the CDR3 is TGTGCCAGCAGCCCCCTCAACGTAGGACAGGGGCGCGAGCAGTACTTC. The chain couples TRBV2 to TRBJ2-7, with 9 nucleotides matching TRBD1. The CDR3 length is 16 residues. In germline, CDR1 is SNHLY, CDR2 FYNNEI. The V segment lost 6 bases and the J segment 6 bases; nucleotides outside the gene matches: 15.

The chain uses TRBV20-1 and TRBJ2-4, with TRBD2 matching over 15 bases. Per the germline V gene, CDR1 is DFQATT and CDR2 is SNEGSKA (reference sequence). V dropped 3 bases and J dropped 8; count of bases not matched to a gene: 14. This CDR3 has 18 amino acids. Here the CDR3 DNA reads TGCAGTGCTAGGGGCATAGCGGGACTAGCGGGGGGAAAGGACATTCAGTACTTC. Amino acids: CSARGIAGLAGGKDIQYF.

The gene calls are TRBV12-3 or TRBV12-4 and TRBJ1-1, with 8 bases identical to TRBD1. The CDR3 length is 14 residues. With 6 bases clipped from V and 5 bases from J, the junction kept 8 bases outside the gene matches. CDR3 bases: TGTGCCAGCAGCTACAGGGGGAGGCGGACTGAAGCTTTCTTT. Residues: CASSYRGRRTEAFF.

A single count supports this clonotype. The chain couples TRBV7-9 to TRBJ2-1; D gene unclear. The V gene's germline CDR1 is SEHNR and CDR2 FQNEAQ (reference sequence). This CDR3 has 19 amino acids. Trimming stripped 2 bases from V and 4 bases from J, with 24 bases between. This CDR3 reads CASSLLFTTDDTVYNEQFF. The CDR3 nucleotides read TGTGCCAGCAGCTTATTATTTACGACTGACGATACCGTATACAATGAGCAGTTCTTC.

The V and J genes are TRBV7-9 and TRBJ2-3; a possible D gene is TRBD1 (6 bases). Germline values: CDR1 SEHNR, CDR2 FQNEAQ (reference sequence). The CDR3 sequence is 17 residues long. The V end lost 3 bases, the J end lost 1 base, and 17 bases lay between the germline ends. As DNA, the CDR3 is TGTGCCAGCAGCTTGGAGACAGGACTCACCCGCACAGATACGCAGTATTTT. This translates into CASSLETGLTRTDTQYF.

The rearrangement links TRBV29-1 to TRBJ1-2, with D perhaps matching TRBD1 (5 bases). The length of the CDR3 is 12 residues. Trimming cost V 3 bases and J 5 bases, with 10 bases left between them. Germline V gene data show CDR1 as SQVTM and CDR2 as ANQGSEA. The CDR3 here is CSVDRASYGYTF. In DNA form, the CDR3 reads TGCAGCGTTGACAGGGCCTCATATGGCTACACCTTC.

The V call is TRBV20-1, the J call TRBJ2-1, with D tentatively TRBD1 (5 bases). The CDR3 spans 11 residues. From germline, CDR1 is DFQATT and CDR2 SNEGSKA (reference sequence). Trimming left V 3 bases short and J 12 bases short, with 12 bases between. Here the CDR3 DNA reads TGCAGTGCTAGCATCGGGCAGGGGCAGTTCTTC. Its protein is CSASIGQGQFF.

This clonotype was detected a few times. The chain links TRBV5-1 to TRBJ2-2, with 7 bases identical to TRBD1. This CDR3 has 15 amino acids. The V gene end was trimmed by 4 bases and the J gene end by 7 bases; junction bases not matched to a gene: 10. Germline-derived CDR1 and CDR2 are SGHRS and YFSETQ. The CDR3 loop reads CASSTDGQVNGELFF. CDR3 nucleotides: TGCGCCAGCAGCACGGACGGACAGGTTAACGGGGAGCTGTTTTTT.

This clonotype has a count of ten or more. The rearrangement joins TRBV14 to TRBJ2-5, with 9 nucleotides matching TRBD2. Germline V CDR1 and CDR2: SGHDN, FVKESK. With 4 bases clipped from V and 1 base from J, the junction kept 4 bases outside the gene matches. This CDR3 region has 15 residues. For the CDR3, the DNA is TGTGCCAGCAGCCCGATAGCGGGGGCCCAAGAGACCCAGTACTTC. Its protein product is CASSPIAGAQETQYF.

The sample holds one count of this clonotype. The J gene is TRBJ2-4, the V gene TRBV7-2; TRBD2 is a possible D gene (5 bases). The J call may not be correct, given that the DNA end is closer to TRBJ2-5. The germline gives CDR1 SGHTA, CDR2 FQGNSA. CDR3 length equals 14 residues. The CDR3 here is CASSLRREWETQYF. In DNA, the CDR3 is TGTGCCAGCAGCTTACGTAGGGAGTGGGAGACCCAGTACTTC.

Concerning this clonotype: One junction end disagrees with the germline gene, perhaps due to a read error. The chain employs TRBV3-1 and TRBJ2-1; perhaps D is TRBD1 or TRBD2 (5 bases each). The CDR3 is 15 residues long. Germline V gene data show CDR1 as LGHDT and CDR2 as YNNKEL (reference sequence). CDR3 region: CAISQVGEPYNEQFF. Written as DNA, the CDR3 is TGTGCCATCAGCCAAGTGGGGGAGCCCTACAATGAGCAGTTCTTC.

In this sample, this clonotype turned up a few times. The chain employs TRBV15 and TRBJ2-1; the D gene is possibly TRBD2 (5 bases). With 1 base removed from V and 2 bases from J, the gap between germline ends came to 6 bases. The CDR3 spans 14 residues. Germline CDR1 reads LNHNV; CDR2 reads YYDKDF (reference sequence). The CDR3 sequence is CATSRAGAYNEQFF. DNA for the CDR3: TGTGCCACCAGCAGAGCCGGGGCCTACAATGAGCAGTTCTTC.

V usage is TRBV12-3 or TRBV12-4 and J usage is TRBJ1-6, with D tentatively TRBD1 (6 bases). Trimming removed 6 bases from V and 10 bases from J, with 13 bases in between. CDR3 length equals 13 residues. The CDR3 coding sequence is TGTGCCAGCAGAACAGGACAGCCCTCACCCCTCCACTTT. It encodes CASRTGQPSPLHF.

V gene TRBV27 combines with J gene TRBJ2-1, with D perhaps matching TRBD2 (6 bases). This CDR3 contains 16 residues. CDR1 is MNHEY, CDR2 SMNVEV, per germline (reference sequence). V shed 6 bases and J shed 3 bases, with 18 bases lying between them. The CDR3 protein is CASSRGGGEDYNEQFF. In DNA form, the CDR3 reads TGTGCCAGCAGCCGGGGAGGAGGGGAGGACTACAATGAGCAGTTCTTC.

This clonotype was counted only a few times. The chain carries TRBV5-1 and TRBJ2-7, with D possibly called TRBD1 or TRBD2 (5 bases each). Per germline, CDR1 SGHRS and CDR2 YFSETQ. The V gene lost 5 bases and the J gene lost 1 base, with 22 bases spanning the gap. The CDR3 sequence is 17 residues long. The CDR3 spells CASSYTTGTEKSYEQYF. The CDR3 DNA reads as TGCGCCAGCAGTTATACCACCGGGACCGAAAAATCCTACGAGCAGTACTTC.

This clonotype was detected only a few times. V gene TRBV7-9 combines with J gene TRBJ2-1; 13 positions match TRBD2. After removal of 5 bases from V and 5 bases from J, the junction contained 6 bases not matched to a gene. CDR3 length: 16 amino acids. CDR1 and CDR2 (germline): SEHNR, FQNEAQ (reference sequence). The CDR3 loop reads CASSLTGLAGDNEQFF. The CDR3 nucleotides read TGTGCCAGCAGCCTCACAGGACTAGCGGGGGACAATGAGCAGTTCTTC.

This clonotype showed up just a few times. The genes are TRBV27 and TRBJ2-7; 7 bases are a match to TRBD1. The CDR3 spans 13 residues. Germline V gene lookup returns CDR1 MNHEY and CDR2 SMNVEV (reference sequence). The ends lost 4 bases at V and 2 bases at J; junction bases unmatched: 2. CDR3 in amino acids: CASSWDSTYEQYF. The CDR3 nucleotides are TGTGCCAGCAGTTGGGACAGCACCTACGAGCAGTACTTC.

V and J are TRBV6-5 and TRBJ2-1; D not certain. The V gene's germline CDR1 is MNHEY and CDR2 SVGAGI. The CDR3 extends over 14 amino acids. The ends were cut back, 6 bases at V and 1 base at J, with 10 bases in the middle. For the CDR3, the DNA is TGTGCCAGCAGGGTCACCACGTCCTACAATGAGCAGTTCTTC. Encoded protein: CASRVTTSYNEQFF.

The sample holds a few counts of this clonotype. V gene TRBV7-8 combines with J gene TRBJ1-4; 10 bases match TRBD1. CDR1 is SGHVS, CDR2 FQNEAQ, per germline. After removal of 5 bases from V and 8 bases from J, the junction contained 8 bases not matched to a gene. The CDR3 consists of 15 residues. The DNA for the CDR3 is TGTGCCAGCAGCCTACGGACAGGGGGGAGAGAAAAACTGTTTTTT. Its translation: CASSLRTGGREKLFF. The variable domain in full, completed from reference TRBV7-8 and TRBJ1-4, reads GAGVSQSPRYKVAKRGQDVALRCDPISGHVSLFWYQQALGQGPEFLTYFQNEAQLDKSGLPSDRFFAERPEGSVSTLKIQRTQQEDSAVYLCASSLRTGGREKLFFGSGTQLSVL.

The chain joins TRBV5-1 to TRBJ2-4, with D perhaps matching TRBD1 or TRBD2 (7 bases each). The J call may be incorrect, as the DNA end agrees better with TRBJ2-7. The CDR3 totals 15 residues. The germline V gene encodes CDR1 SGHRS and CDR2 YFSETQ. The CDR3 sequence is CASSPRQGLFYEQYF. CDR3 DNA: TGCGCCAGCAGCCCCAGACAGGGACTATTCTACGAGCAGTACTTC.

V and J are TRBV5-1 and TRBJ2-1; possibly TRBD1 for D (5 bases). Germline CDR1 SGHRS, CDR2 YFSETQ. Trimming stripped 0 bases from V and 4 bases from J, with 17 bases between. The CDR3 extends over 17 amino acids. CDR3 protein: CASSLAEQAMGYNEQFF. The CDR3 DNA reads TGCGCCAGCAGCTTGGCGGAACAGGCCATGGGGTACAATGAGCAGTTCTTC.

This clonotype was seen more than once but under ten times. J is TRBJ2-3 and V is TRBV12-3 or TRBV12-4, with 13 bases that match TRBD2. The CDR3 covers 12 residues. The trim removed 8 bases at V and 8 bases at J, leaving 1 base unmatched. The CDR3 region is CASGLAGVTQYF. DNA of the CDR3: TGTGCCAGCGGACTAGCGGGAGTTACGCAGTATTTT.